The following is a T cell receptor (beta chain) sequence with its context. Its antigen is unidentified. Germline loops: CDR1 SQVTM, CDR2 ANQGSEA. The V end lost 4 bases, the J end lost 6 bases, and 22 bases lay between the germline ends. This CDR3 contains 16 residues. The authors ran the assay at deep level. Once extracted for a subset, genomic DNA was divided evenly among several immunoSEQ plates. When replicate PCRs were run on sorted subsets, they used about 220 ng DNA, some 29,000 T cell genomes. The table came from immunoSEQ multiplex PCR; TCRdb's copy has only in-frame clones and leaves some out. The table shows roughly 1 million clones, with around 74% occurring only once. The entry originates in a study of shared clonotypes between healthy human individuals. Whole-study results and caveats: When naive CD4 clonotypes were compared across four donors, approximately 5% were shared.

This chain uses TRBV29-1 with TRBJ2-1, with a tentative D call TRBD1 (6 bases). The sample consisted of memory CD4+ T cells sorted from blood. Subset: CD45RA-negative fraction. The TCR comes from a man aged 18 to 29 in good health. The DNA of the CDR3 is TGCAGCGTTGGAGGCCTCGGAGGACAGTTGGTCAATGAGCAGTTCTTC. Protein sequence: CSVGGLGGQLVNEQFF.